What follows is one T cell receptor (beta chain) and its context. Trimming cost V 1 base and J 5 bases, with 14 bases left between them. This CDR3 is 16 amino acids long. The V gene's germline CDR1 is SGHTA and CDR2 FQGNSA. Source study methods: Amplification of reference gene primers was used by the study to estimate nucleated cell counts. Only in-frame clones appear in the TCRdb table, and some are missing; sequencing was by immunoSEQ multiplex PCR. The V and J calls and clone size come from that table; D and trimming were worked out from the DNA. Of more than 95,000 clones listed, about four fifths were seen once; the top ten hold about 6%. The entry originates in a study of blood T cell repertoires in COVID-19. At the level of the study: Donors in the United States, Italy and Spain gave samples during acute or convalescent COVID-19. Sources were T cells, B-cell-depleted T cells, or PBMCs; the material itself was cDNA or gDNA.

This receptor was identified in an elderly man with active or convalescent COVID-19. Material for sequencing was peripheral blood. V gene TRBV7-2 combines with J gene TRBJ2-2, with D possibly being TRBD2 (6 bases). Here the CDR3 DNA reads TGTGCCAGCAGCTTAGTCGGGACGGGAGCTACCGGGGAGCTGTTTTTT. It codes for CASSLVGTGATGELFF.